This T cell receptor beta chain is drawn from a study of blood T cell repertoires in COVID-19 (dated by TCRdb to 2020 to 2021). Background for the entire study: Samples from collaborators originated in the United States, Italy and Spain and spanned both the acute and convalescent phases of COVID-19. The prospective study material was composed of cDNA or gDNA derived from T cells, B-cell-depleted T cells, or PBMCs. Deeply sampled blood TCRbeta repertoires from subjects exposed to, actively infected with, or recovered from COVID-19 were included in the dataset. The repertoires were released in a freely available public database meant as a resource for research on the immune response to SARS-CoV-2. The samples were drawn from the first 160 participants of the ongoing ImmuneRACE study and from over a thousand subjects provided by 6 global collaborators. Sample metadata almost always included a de-identified subject ID, COVID-19 status, age in years and sex. Where available, HLA class I and class II types were taken from metadata supplied by the sample provider and were not determined by assay-based typing.

The immunoSEQ Assay, a bias-controlled multiplex PCR, was used to amplify TCRbeta CDR3 regions from genomic DNA. Per the authors' processing: The number of nucleated cells in each sample was estimated from the amplification of reference gene primers within the assay. To quantify the absolute abundance of each unique TCRbeta CDR3 rearrangement, sequence reads were collapsed and filtered. Productive Simpson clonality was computed per sample as the square root of Simpson's diversity index over productive rearrangements. TCRdb took over this immuneACCESS table, retaining in-frame rearrangements with V and J assigned. Such tables are incomplete; in checked studies, under half of the missing clones stem from an unresolved V gene, and the remainder is unexplained. Clone size and V and J calls were adopted from that table, with D and trimming inferred from the DNA. This sample lists 200,000 to 250,000 clones; 75% to 90% were detected once. Clones ranked in the top ten supply roughly 2.6% of the sample.

Turning to this clone: Its target antigen remains unknown. Per-nucleotide qualities are absent, and no much larger clonotype sits a single base away.

CDR1 and CDR2, per the germline V gene, are SGHTA and FQGNSA. V and J are trimmed by 6 bases and 5 bases, and the gene matches miss 8 bases of the junction. The CDR3 runs 15 amino acids, cysteine and phenylalanine included. The DNA shown is the 45-base CDR3, in frame from base 1. Study-wide conclusions, independent of this receptor: How much clinical and demographic metadata was included differed by source and by participant, and the metadata was provided uncurated.

In Seattle, one collaborating source enrolled patients while the infection was active and tracked those patients longitudinally over the course of disease. The collaborating institutions used their own protocols to collect whole blood in K2EDTA tubes. Collaborator samples were shipped for TCRbeta analysis as frozen whole blood, isolated PBMCs, or DNA extracted from either sample type. The clonotype comes from a man younger than 40 with COVID-19, enrolled during active disease. This sequence uses TRBV7-2 and TRBJ1-5; the central 9 bases match TRBD1. Material for sequencing was peripheral blood. The sequence in DNA is TGTGCCAGCAGTTCCGGGACAGGGACCGATCAGCCCCAGCATTTT. Its amino acids are CASSSGTGTDQPQHF.